This T cell receptor beta chain was recorded in a study of identical twins. V lost 5 bases and J lost 10, with 9 bases in between. Germline lookup yields CDR1 SNHLY and CDR2 FYNNEI. This CDR3 is built from 11 residues. A single record per CDR3 protein comes from TCRdb applying MiXCR to the 5' RACE reads. The table has about 530,000 distinct CDR3 sequences, approximately 20% seen once. This clonotype occurred many times. The same specimen was also included in a second study, on yellow fever vaccine responses in identical twins. That study adds: Twins' vaccine T cell response reportedly seemed partly convergent, partly personalized.

The V gene is TRBV2, the J gene TRBJ2-1, with D perhaps being TRBD1 or TRBD2 (5 bases each). The sequenced sample was CD4+ T cells sorted from blood. The receptor was derived from a young woman in good health. The CDR3 nucleotides are TGTGCCAGCAGTAATCGGGACGAGCAGTTCTTC. It yields the protein CASSNRDEQFF. The whole variable domain, filled in from reference TRBV2 and TRBJ2-1, reads EPEVTQTPSHQVTQMGQEVILRCVPISNHLYFYWYRQILGQKVEFLVSFYNNEISEKSEIFDDQFSVERPDGSNFTLKIRSTKLEDSAMYFCASSNRDEQFFGPGTRLTVL.